One sample yielded the 30 T cell receptor beta chains listed below, sequenced in a study of cytomegalovirus exposure and HLA in healthy donors listed by TCRdb under 2017. The protocol used for the library was the immunoSEQ multiplex PCR assay. For the multiplex PCR, a mixture combining 60 forward primers for TCR Vbeta segments and 13 reverse primers for TCR Jbeta segments was used. The table comes from immuneACCESS by way of TCRdb, which keeps in-frame sequences with V and J called. Part of the clones is missing from these tables; in studies checked, under half for an unresolved V gene and the rest for unknown reasons. A total of some 110,000 clones appear in this sample, 73% of them only once. Clones ranked in the top ten supply about 4.5% of the sample. Sequenced input: PBMCs. Receptors were obtained from a man in his fifties or sixties in good health and CMV-seropositive.

As concerns this clone: One end of the junction is discordant with germline, which a read error may explain. The rearrangement uses TRBV27 and TRBJ1-5, with D possibly matching TRBD1 (6 bases). There are 14 residues in the CDR3. The germline gives CDR1 MNHEY, CDR2 SMNVEV (reference sequence). CDR3 region: CASNLQGSEQPQHF. CDR3 bases: TGTGCCAGCAATTTACAGGGAAGCGAACAGCCCCAGCATTTT.

The chain has TRBV28 and TRBJ1-2; TRBD1 agrees at 12 bases. Germline V gene sequence: CDR1 MDHEN, CDR2 SYDVKM. V lost 6 bases, J lost 1 base, and 9 bases stayed unmatched. This CDR3 comprises 17 residues. CDR3 nucleotide sequence: TGTGCCAGCAGCCGGGGACAGGGGGCTGCGTTTAACTATGGCTACACCTTC. Translating it yields CASSRGQGAAFNYGYTF.

This chain links TRBV28 with TRBJ2-7; TRBD1 agrees at 10 bases. CDR3 size: 14 residues. J gave up 5 bases and V 5 bases, and 6 bases lay outside the gene matches. The germline CDR1 and CDR2 sequences are MDHEN and SYDVKM. The CDR3 DNA is TGTGCCAGCAGTCCTCGGACAGGGGGGCACGAGCAGTACTTC. It codes for CASSPRTGGHEQYF.

V usage is TRBV5-6 and J usage is TRBJ2-2; the D gene is possibly TRBD1 (6 bases). This CDR3 spans 15 amino acids. Trimming took 0 bases from V and 5 from J, leaving 11 bases between them. Germline V CDR1 and CDR2: SGHDT, YYEEEE. CDR3 nucleotide sequence: TGTGCCAGCAGCTTGGGACAGGATGATACCGGGGAGCTGTTTTTT. Translating gives CASSLGQDDTGELFF.

The rearrangement links TRBV7-2 to TRBJ2-7, with 14 positions matching TRBD2. The V and J ends lost 4 bases and 3 bases, in that order; junction bases with no gene match: 5. CDR1 is SGHTA, CDR2 FQGNSA, per germline. This CDR3 has 16 residues. CDR3 coding DNA: TGTGCCAGCAGCTCAAGGACTAGCGGGGGGCGCTACGAGCAGTACTTC. It encodes CASSSRTSGGRYEQYF.

The chain joins TRBV9 to TRBJ2-5, with D perhaps matching TRBD2 (5 bases). Per germline, CDR1 SGDLS and CDR2 YYNGEE. Trimming left V 3 bases short and J 7 bases short, with 19 bases between. The CDR3 has 15 residues. CDR3 in DNA: TGTGCCAGCAGCGATCCGGGAAGGGTAGGAGGGACCCAGTACTTC. Translating gives CASSDPGRVGGTQYF.

The J gene is TRBJ2-1, the V gene TRBV10-2; TRBD2 matches 8 bases. With 7 bases clipped from V and 9 bases from J, the junction kept 11 bases outside the gene matches. This CDR3 has 14 amino acids. The germline gives CDR1 WSHSY, CDR2 SAAADI. Written as DNA, the CDR3 is TGCGCCAGCATTTTGAAAGCGGGGGTTGGTGAGCAGTTCTTC. Translating gives CASILKAGVGEQFF.

This CDR3 is CASSPPGGGQTTQYF. The DNA of the CDR3 is TGTGCCAGCAGCCCGCCAGGCGGGGGTCAAACTACGCAGTATTTT. J is TRBJ2-3 and V is TRBV7-2; 7 bases align to TRBD2. The CDR3 consists of 15 residues. The junction had 13 bases not matched to a gene; V was cut back by 5 bases and J by 8 bases. The germline CDR1 and CDR2 sequences are SGHTA and FQGNSA.

V and J are TRBV2 and TRBJ1-1; a possible D gene is TRBD1 (6 bases). The germline gives CDR1 SNHLY, CDR2 FYNNEI. V was pared by 10 bases and J by 1 base, with 10 bases between. CDR3 length equals 12 residues. CDR3 region: CATSTGNTEAFF. The CDR3 region has the DNA TGTGCCACCTCGACAGGGAACACTGAAGCTTTCTTT.

The chain has TRBV28 and TRBJ1-6; unclear D gene. V was trimmed by 3 bases and J by 10 bases, leaving 10 bases between them. The CDR3 is made up of 13 amino acids. From germline, CDR1 is MDHEN and CDR2 SYDVKM. CDR3 region: CASSLAPRSPLHF. The CDR3 DNA reads TGTGCCAGCAGTTTGGCCCCCCGATCACCCCTCCACTTT.

V and J are TRBV5-1 and TRBJ1-2, with 8 bases identical to TRBD1. V lost 1 base, J lost 3 bases, and 5 bases stayed unmatched. From germline, CDR1 is SGHRS and CDR2 YFSETQ. The CDR3 runs 15 residues. In nucleotides, the CDR3 is TGCGCCAGCAGCTTGTCGGCAGGGGGCTACTATGGCTACACCTTC. This sequence encodes CASSLSAGGYYGYTF.

The V call is TRBV19, the J call TRBJ2-2; 13 bases map to TRBD2. Germline trimming cut 5 bases from V and 1 base from J; bases unmatched to any gene: 4. This CDR3 has 17 amino acids. In germline, CDR1 is LNHDA, CDR2 SQIVND (reference sequence). CDR3 sequence: CASSPWTSGGNTGELFF. DNA for the CDR3: TGTGCCAGTAGTCCCTGGACTAGCGGGGGGAACACCGGGGAGCTGTTTTTT.

This sequence joins TRBV7-9 and TRBJ2-5; the D gene is possibly TRBD1 (5 bases). Germline values: CDR1 SEHNR, CDR2 FQNEAQ (reference sequence). CDR3 length: 14 residues. V lost 5 bases, J lost 0 bases, and 10 bases lay in between. The CDR3 DNA sequence: TGTGCCAGCAGCGCAACAGGTTACCAAGAGACCCAGTACTTC. Translation: CASSATGYQETQYF.

The chain employs TRBV2 and TRBJ1-2; TRBD1 matches at 7 bases. J was trimmed by 4 bases and V by 3 bases; bases with no gene match: 14. The CDR3 runs to 17 residues. CDR1 SNHLY and CDR2 FYNNEI come from the germline V gene. As DNA, the CDR3 is TGTGCCAGCAGTGATGGGGGGACAGCCCCAACCTTCTATGGCTACACCTTC. Amino acid sequence: CASSDGGTAPTFYGYTF.

The rearrangement joins TRBV5-4 to TRBJ2-5, with a weak D call TRBD2 (6 bases). Germline CDR1 SGHNT, CDR2 YYREEE (reference sequence). V was clipped by 3 bases and J by 5 bases, with 11 bases between them. The CDR3 has 13 amino acids. Here the CDR3 reads CASSWRGGETQYF. Here the CDR3 DNA reads TGTGCCAGCAGCTGGCGGGGTGGGGAGACCCAGTACTTC. The full variable domain, its missing parts supplied by reference TRBV5-4 and TRBJ2-5, is ETGVTQSPTHLIKTRGQQVTLRCSSQSGHNTVSWYQQALGQGPQFIFQYYREEENGRGNFPPRFSGLQFPNYSSELNVNALELDDSALYLCASSWRGGETQYFGPGTRLLVL.

The rearrangement uses TRBV4-1 and TRBJ2-7; 7 bases are shared with TRBD1. V lost 7 bases to trimming and J lost 4 bases; unmatched junction nucleotides: 10. This CDR3 contains 14 residues. Germline V CDR1 and CDR2: MGHRA, YSYEKL. CDR3 DNA sequence: TGCGCCAGCAAACCCCCGGGACAGCCATACGAGCAGTACTTC. This codes for CASKPPGQPYEQYF.

The CDR3 protein is CASRSTGGAEQETQYF. CDR3 coding DNA: TGTGCCAGCCGGTCAACGGGGGGAGCGGAGCAAGAGACCCAGTACTTC. This sequence joins TRBV4-2 and TRBJ2-5, with 7 bases identical to TRBD2. The germline CDR1 and CDR2 sequences are LGHNA and YNFKEQ. This CDR3 has 16 amino acids. V trimming: 8 bases; J trimming: 2 bases; junction bases outside the gene matches: 14.

This clone has more than one count but fewer than ten. The J gene is TRBJ1-2, the V gene TRBV9, with a weak D call TRBD1 (6 bases). CDR1 SGDLS and CDR2 YYNGEE come from the germline V gene. The CDR3 spans 15 residues. Trimming cost V 3 bases and J 7 bases, with 19 bases left between them. The CDR3 loop is CASSGSNSGGSGYTF. For the CDR3, the DNA is TGTGCCAGCAGCGGCTCAAATAGCGGGGGCTCTGGCTACACCTTC.

This clone has a handful of counts. This rearrangement joins TRBV28 to TRBJ2-1; 7 nucleotides agree with TRBD1. The CDR3 has 15 amino acids. CDR1 MDHEN and CDR2 SYDVKM come from the germline V gene. J gave up 7 bases and V 2 bases, and 8 bases lay outside the gene matches. The CDR3 bases are TGTGCCAGCAGTTTACGTCGGGGACAGTCTAATGAGCAGTTCTTC. It specifies CASSLRRGQSNEQFF.

The rearrangement uses TRBV10-3 and TRBJ2-1; 8 bases agree with TRBD2. CDR1 ENHRY and CDR2 SYGVKD come from the germline V gene. V lost 3 bases, J lost 4 bases, and 14 bases stayed unmatched. This CDR3 has 18 residues. The DNA of the CDR3 is TGTGCCATCAGTGAAAGGTCCGGGGGGGCCTTTCCGTACAATGAGCAGTTCTTC. It encodes CAISERSGGAFPYNEQFF.

This chain links TRBV9 with TRBJ1-2, with D possibly being TRBD1 (5 bases). The CDR3 extends over 15 amino acids. Between the trimmed V and J ends, which lost 3 bases and 8 bases, there was a span of 20 bases. The germline V gene encodes CDR1 SGDLS and CDR2 YYNGEE. This CDR3 is CASSEEGAEVSGYTF. In DNA form, the CDR3 reads TGTGCCAGCAGCGAGGAAGGGGCGGAAGTGAGCGGCTACACCTTC.

The chain is built from TRBV2 and TRBJ2-1, with TRBD1 matching 11 bases. Trimming cost V 5 bases and J 7 bases; bases outside gene matches: 7. This CDR3 is built from 15 residues. Germline CDR1 reads SNHLY; CDR2 reads FYNNEI. The CDR3 here is CASSQYGQGANEQFF. As DNA, the CDR3 is TGTGCCAGCAGTCAATACGGACAGGGGGCAAATGAGCAGTTCTTC.

The chain links TRBV28 to TRBJ1-5, with no clear D. V shed 2 bases and J shed 4 bases, with 21 bases lying between them. Per the germline V gene, CDR1 is MDHEN and CDR2 is SYDVKM. This CDR3 comprises 18 residues. The CDR3 bases are TGTGCCAGCAGTTTAGGAGGGTTGGTTCGCTTACCGAATCAGCCCCAGCATTTT. Its protein product is CASSLGGLVRLPNQPQHF.

The chain links TRBV6-6 to TRBJ1-1; possibly TRBD1 for D (5 bases). Trimming removed 6 bases from V and 1 base from J, with 12 bases in between. Germline V lookup: CDR1 MNHNY, CDR2 SVGAGI (reference sequence). The CDR3 covers 14 residues. The CDR3: CASRQQVQNTEAFF. The CDR3 bases are TGTGCCAGCAGACAACAGGTACAGAACACTGAAGCTTTCTTT.

The chain employs TRBV18 and TRBJ2-7, with D hard to call. The germline V gene encodes CDR1 KGHSH and CDR2 LQKENI. This CDR3 spans 13 amino acids. The V end lost 3 bases, the J end lost 5 bases, and 11 bases lay between the germline ends. The DNA of the CDR3 is TGTGCCAGCTCACCGCCGGCGGTCGACGAGCAGTACTTC. Translation gives CASSPPAVDEQYF.

A single count supports this clone. CDR3 nucleotide sequence: TGTGCCAGCAGTGATCGAGTGTACGAGCAGTACTTC. Protein: CASSDRVYEQYF. The genes are TRBV6-1 and TRBJ2-7; no reliable D call. This CDR3 has 12 residues. Trimming shortened V by 3 bases and J by 4 bases, and 7 bases separated the two germline ends. Germline CDR1 reads MNHNS; CDR2 reads SASEGT.

The rearrangement uses TRBV18 and TRBJ1-5; TRBD1 is a possible D gene (6 bases). V was trimmed by 6 bases and J by 7 bases, leaving 16 bases between them. The CDR3 length is 14 residues. Germline CDR1 KGHSH, CDR2 LQKENI. CDR3 DNA: TGTGCCAGCTCTCAAGGGGGGGTAGGGCAGCCCCAGCATTTT. As protein: CASSQGGVGQPQHF. The full variable domain, completed using reference TRBV18 and TRBJ1-5, is NAGVMQNPRHLVRRRGQEARLRCSPMKGHSHVYWYRQLPEEGLKFMVYLQKENIIDESGMPKERFSAEFPKEGPSILRIQQVVRGDSAAYFCASSQGGVGQPQHFGDGTRLSIL.

The rearrangement joins TRBV28 to TRBJ2-7; D is unresolved. The CDR3 spans 13 residues. Germline CDR1 is MDHEN and CDR2 is SYDVKM. The germline V and J ends were trimmed by 5 bases and 3 bases, with 11 bases remaining between them. Written as DNA, the CDR3 is TGTGCCAGCAGTCCCCCCGGGTACTACGAGCAGTACTTC. Amino acids: CASSPPGYYEQYF.

The sample holds one count of this clone. The rearrangement links TRBV6-1 to TRBJ1-1, with D tentatively TRBD1 (6 bases). V was shortened by 4 bases and J by 1 base, with 13 bases between the two germline ends. CDR1 MNHNS and CDR2 SASEGT come from the germline V gene. The CDR3 is made up of 15 amino acids. CDR3 bases: TGTGCCAGCAGTGTTCGACAGGAGAGGAACACTGAAGCTTTCTTT. Translation: CASSVRQERNTEAFF.

This clone occurred once. The chain employs TRBV6-6 and TRBJ2-7, with TRBD1 matching over 11 bases. The V segment lost 4 bases and the J segment 7 bases; nucleotides outside the gene matches: 9. The CDR3 contains 15 residues. CDR1 and CDR2 from the germline V gene are MNHNY and SVGAGI (reference sequence). The CDR3 spells CASSSRTGGAREQYF. The CDR3, as DNA: TGTGCCAGCAGTTCCCGGACAGGGGGCGCGAGGGAGCAGTACTTC.